This is a list of T cell receptor beta chains from one sample in a study of cytomegalovirus exposure and HLA in healthy donors. Repertoires were generated with immunoSEQ multiplex PCR, while TCRdb's copy carries only in-frame clones and drops some. Of approximately 130,000 clones in the sample, roughly 70% were seen once. The sequenced sample consisted of PBMCs. These receptors originate from a man younger than 45 in good health and CMV-seronegative. The CDR3 runs from the conserved cysteine through the conserved F or W. A D gene is named only where the DNA matches it firmly. Part of the rows lack a size; the others show once, few, many or a class for expanded clones.

CDR3 protein	CDR3 DNA	V gene	J gene	D gene	clone size
CASSQDRADRVGEQYF	TGTGCCAGCAGCCAGGACAGGGCGGACCGGGTGGGGGAGCAGTACTTC	TRBV5-6	TRBJ2-7	TRBD1	once
CASSVYGSSYNEQFF	TGTGCCAGCAGCGTATACGGGAGCTCCTACAATGAGCAGTTCTTC	TRBV9	TRBJ2-1	.	few
CASSSGTRIEETQYF	TGCGCCAGCAGCTCAGGGACTAGAATCGAGGAGACCCAGTACTTC	TRBV5-1	TRBJ2-5	TRBD2	.
CSVPLAGGLNEQFF	TGCAGCGTACCCCTAGCGGGAGGGCTCAATGAGCAGTTCTTC	TRBV29-1	TRBJ2-1	TRBD2	.
CATTGDSNQPQHF	TGTGCCACCACAGGGGACAGCAATCAGCCCCAGCATTTT	TRBV15	TRBJ1-5	.	.
CVSRGQGTDTQYF	TGTGTCTCCCGAGGACAGGGCACAGATACGCAGTATTTT	TRBV10-3	TRBJ2-3	TRBD1	few
CSVEPGQGVAETQYF	TGCAGCGTTGAACCGGGACAGGGAGTGGCAGAGACCCAGTACTTC	TRBV29-1	TRBJ2-5	TRBD1	.
CASSLVSGFYQPQHF	TGTGCCAGCAGCTTAGTATCCGGGTTCTATCAGCCCCAGCATTTT	TRBV11-2	TRBJ1-5	.	.
CASSTTGTANEKLFF	TGTGCCAGCAGCACCACCGGGACAGCTAATGAAAAACTGTTTTTT	TRBV9	TRBJ1-4	TRBD1	.
CASSSPAGSERDTQYF	TGTGCCAGCAGTTCCCCCGCGGGGAGTGAGAGGGATACGCAGTATTTT	TRBV28	TRBJ2-3	.	once